This T cell receptor (beta chain) was captured by sequencing in a study of blood T cell repertoires in COVID-19. Profiled with immunoSEQ multiplex PCR; TCRdb holds only in-frame clones, not every one. The sample has 150,000 to 200,000 clones; approximately 80% are singletons. The CDR3 is made up of 15 amino acids. Germline trimming cut 1 base from V and 5 bases from J; bases unmatched to any gene: 6. Germline V lookup: CDR1 SGHVS, CDR2 FNYEAQ. Enrolled through a virtual design, the participants were between about 18 and 100 years of age and came from under 30 US areas. The sample taken for sequencing was PBMCs or T cells enriched from blood (not recorded which). This receptor was obtained from a woman aged 45-65 years who had recovered from COVID-19. V usage is TRBV7-6 and J usage is TRBJ1-1; TRBD1 agrees at 8 bases. CDR3 region: CASSLGGRGLTEAFF. As DNA, the CDR3 is TGTGCCAGCAGCTTAGGAGGCAGGGGGCTTACTGAAGCTTTCTTT.